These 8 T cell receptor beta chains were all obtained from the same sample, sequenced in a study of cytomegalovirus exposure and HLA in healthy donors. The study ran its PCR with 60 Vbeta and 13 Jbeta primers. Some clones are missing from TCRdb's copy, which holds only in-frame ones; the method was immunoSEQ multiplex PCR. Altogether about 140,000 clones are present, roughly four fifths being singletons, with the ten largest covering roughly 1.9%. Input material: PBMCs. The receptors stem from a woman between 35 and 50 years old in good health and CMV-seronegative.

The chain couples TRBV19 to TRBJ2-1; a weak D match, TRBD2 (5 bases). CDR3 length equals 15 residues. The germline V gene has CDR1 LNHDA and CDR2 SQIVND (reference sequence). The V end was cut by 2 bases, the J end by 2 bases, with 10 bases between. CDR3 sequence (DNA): TGTGCCAGTAGTATAACTAGTGTCCCCTACAATGAGCAGTTCTTC. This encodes CASSITSVPYNEQFF.

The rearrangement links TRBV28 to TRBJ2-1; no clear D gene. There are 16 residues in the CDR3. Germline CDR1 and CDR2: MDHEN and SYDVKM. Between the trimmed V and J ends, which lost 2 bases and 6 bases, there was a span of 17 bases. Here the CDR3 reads CASSLPPFSTVNEQFF. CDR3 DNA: TGTGCCAGCAGTTTACCCCCCTTTTCTACCGTCAATGAGCAGTTCTTC.

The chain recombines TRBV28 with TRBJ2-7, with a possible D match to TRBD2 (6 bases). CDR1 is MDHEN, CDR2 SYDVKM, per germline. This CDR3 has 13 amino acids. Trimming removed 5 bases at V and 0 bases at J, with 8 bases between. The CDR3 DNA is TGTGCCAGCAGTGACGGGAGCTCCTACGAGCAGTACTTC. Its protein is CASSDGSSYEQYF.

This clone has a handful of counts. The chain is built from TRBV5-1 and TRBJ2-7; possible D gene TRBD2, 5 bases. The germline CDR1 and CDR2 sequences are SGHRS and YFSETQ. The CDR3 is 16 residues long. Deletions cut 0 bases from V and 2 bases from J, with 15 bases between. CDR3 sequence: CASSLGRTGTTYEQYF. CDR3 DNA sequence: TGCGCCAGCAGCTTGGGACGAACGGGAACTACCTACGAGCAGTACTTC.

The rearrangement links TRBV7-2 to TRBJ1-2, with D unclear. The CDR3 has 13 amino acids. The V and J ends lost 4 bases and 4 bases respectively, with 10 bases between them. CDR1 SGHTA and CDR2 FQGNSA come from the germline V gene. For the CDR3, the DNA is TGTGCCAGCAGCTCCTCGGGAGTCTATGGCTACACCTTC. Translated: CASSSSGVYGYTF.

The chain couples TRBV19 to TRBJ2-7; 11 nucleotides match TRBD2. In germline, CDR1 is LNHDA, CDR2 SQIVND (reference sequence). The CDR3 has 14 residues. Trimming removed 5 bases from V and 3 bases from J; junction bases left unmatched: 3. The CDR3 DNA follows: TGTGCCAGTAGTGTACTAGCGGGAGACTACGAGCAGTACTTC. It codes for CASSVLAGDYEQYF.

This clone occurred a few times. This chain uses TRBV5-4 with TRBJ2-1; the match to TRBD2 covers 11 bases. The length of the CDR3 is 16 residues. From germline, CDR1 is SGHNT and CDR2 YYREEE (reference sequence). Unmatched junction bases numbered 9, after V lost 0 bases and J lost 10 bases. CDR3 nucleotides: TGTGCCAGCAGCTTGGCTCGGCTAGCGGGAGGTAACGAGCAGTTCTTC. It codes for CASSLARLAGGNEQFF.

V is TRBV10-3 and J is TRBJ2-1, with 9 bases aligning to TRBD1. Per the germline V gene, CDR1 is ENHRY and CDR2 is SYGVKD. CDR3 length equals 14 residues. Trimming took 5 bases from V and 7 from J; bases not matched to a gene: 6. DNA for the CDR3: TGTGCCATCAGTACCCTAGGACAGGGGAATGAGCAGTTCTTC. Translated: CAISTLGQGNEQFF.